A single sample is the source of the 17 T cell receptor beta chains below, sequenced in a study of OX40 agonist ivuxolimab in advanced cancers. Method: immunoSEQ multiplex PCR; TCRdb's copy keeps in-frame clones and lacks some. The table lists about 79,000 clones, roughly 84% of them singletons. Sequences were derived from CD4+ or CD8+ T cells sorted from blood, sampled in a trial of the OX40 agonist ivuxolimab. These receptors were collected from an adult with an advanced solid tumor such as melanoma, head and neck, liver or kidney cancer.

This clone was counted a single time. The chain couples TRBV15 to TRBJ2-1; maybe TRBD2 (5 bases). The ends were cut back, 0 bases at V and 2 bases at J, with 11 bases in the middle. CDR1 LNHNV and CDR2 YYDKDF come from the germline V gene (reference sequence). This CDR3 is 16 amino acids long. The CDR3: CATSRDRDGTYNEQFF. CDR3 sequence (DNA): TGTGCCACCAGCAGAGATAGAGACGGGACCTACAATGAGCAGTTCTTC. The whole variable domain, filled in from reference TRBV15 and TRBJ2-1, reads DAMVIQNPRYQVTQFGKPVTLSCSQTLNHNVMYWYQQKSSQAPKLLFHYYDKDFNNEADTPDNFQSRRPNTSFCFLDIRSPGLGDTAMYLCATSRDRDGTYNEQFFGPGTRLTVL.

The chain couples TRBV14 to TRBJ2-1, with D maybe TRBD1 (6 bases). Trimming took 4 bases from V and 5 from J, leaving 15 bases between them. CDR1 SGHDN and CDR2 FVKESK come from the germline V gene. The length of the CDR3 is 15 residues. Here the CDR3 DNA reads TGTGCCAGCAGCCGATCGGACAGTCAACACAATGAGCAGTTCTTC. This sequence encodes CASSRSDSQHNEQFF.

This chain connects TRBV2 to TRBJ2-7, with TRBD2 matching 8 bases. The CDR3 length is 14 residues. Germline V lookup: CDR1 SNHLY, CDR2 FYNNEI. The junction had 5 bases not matched to a gene; V was cut back by 7 bases and J by 0 bases. Written as DNA, the CDR3 is TGTGCCAGCAAGTACAGCGGGAGCTCCTACGAGCAGTACTTC. Amino acids: CASKYSGSSYEQYF.

This clone has just one count. Other DNA sequences of this sample code for an identical CDR3. The V call is TRBV10-3, the J call TRBJ2-7; 7 nucleotides align to TRBD1. The CDR3 contains 13 residues. The germline V gene has CDR1 ENHRY and CDR2 SYGVKD. After removal of 10 bases from V and 0 bases from J, the junction contained 6 bases not matched to a gene. CDR3 sequence reads: CATNRDSSYEQYF. For the CDR3, the DNA is TGTGCCACCAACCGGGACAGCTCCTACGAGCAGTACTTC.

There are a few counts of this clone. V gene TRBV27 combines with J gene TRBJ1-1; D is uncertain. This CDR3 region has 15 residues. V was trimmed by 6 bases and J by 1 base, leaving 15 bases between them. Germline V gene lookup returns CDR1 MNHEY and CDR2 SMNVEV (reference sequence). Written as DNA, the CDR3 is TGTGCCAGCAGGAACTTCTTGAGTCGGAACACTGAAGCTTTCTTT. Translation gives CASRNFLSRNTEAFF.

This clone was recorded only once. The chain employs TRBV7-9 and TRBJ2-1, with 9 bases fitting TRBD2. Germline V lookup: CDR1 SEHNR, CDR2 FQNEAQ (reference sequence). The V and J ends lost 5 bases and 6 bases, in that order; junction bases with no gene match: 17. The length of the CDR3 is 18 residues. The CDR3, as DNA: TGTGCCAGCAGCCTAATCTTGACGGGACTAGCTTCACCCAATGAGCAGTTCTTC. It codes for CASSLILTGLASPNEQFF.

V and J are TRBV7-8 and TRBJ2-5; tentative D call: TRBD2 (5 bases). The CDR3 covers 12 residues. Germline loops: CDR1 SGHVS, CDR2 FQNEAQ. Deletions cut 8 bases from V and 0 bases from J, with 7 bases between. The DNA of the CDR3 is TGTGCCAGCCTTAGCGACCAAGAGACCCAGTACTTC. It codes for CASLSDQETQYF.

This chain links TRBV11-2 with TRBJ2-2; D is possibly TRBD1 (6 bases). The CDR3 runs to 12 residues. Germline V lookup: CDR1 SGHAT, CDR2 FQNNGV. Between the trimmed V and J ends, which lost 10 bases and 3 bases, there was a span of 9 bases. CDR3 nucleotide sequence: TGTGCCATCCGACAGGACACCGGGGAGCTGTTTTTT. Its translation: CAIRQDTGELFF. The entire variable domain, with the rest obtained from reference TRBV11-2 and TRBJ2-2, is as follows: EAGVAQSPRYKIIEKRQSVAFWCNPISGHATLYWYQQILGQGPKLLIQFQNNGVVDDSQLPKDRFSAERLKGVDSTLKIQPAKLEDSAVYLCAIRQDTGELFFGEGSRLTVL.

The chain uses TRBV5-4 and TRBJ2-6; possibly TRBD1 for D (6 bases). Germline V gives CDR1 SGHNT, CDR2 YYREEE (reference sequence). This CDR3 contains 17 residues. The ends were cut back, 0 bases at V and 2 bases at J, with 12 bases in the middle. CDR3 nucleotide sequence: TGTGCCAGCAGCTTGGACCGACCAGGGGCTGGGGCCAACGTCCTGACTTTC. It specifies CASSLDRPGAGANVLTF. The full variable domain, with the rest looked up from reference TRBV5-4 and TRBJ2-6, is ETGVTQSPTHLIKTRGQQVTLRCSSQSGHNTVSWYQQALGQGPQFIFQYYREEENGRGNFPPRFSGLQFPNYSSELNVNALELDDSALYLCASSLDRPGAGANVLTFGAGSRLTVL.

This clone was seen a single time. The chain employs TRBV9 and TRBJ1-2; D may be TRBD1 (5 bases). V lost 0 bases and J lost 3, with 18 bases in between. Looked up from germline, CDR1 is SGDLS and CDR2 is YYNGEE. This CDR3 region has 17 residues. The DNA for the CDR3 is TGTGCCAGCAGCGTAGTCGTCGGGGGACCATTGTACTATGGCTACACCTTC. Translating gives CASSVVVGGPLYYGYTF.

CDR3 bases: TGCGCCAGCAGCTTCTCGGGACAGGGATCATTATACGAGCAGTACTTC. Its translation: CASSFSGQGSLYEQYF. The chain is built from TRBV5-1 and TRBJ2-7; 9 bases line up with TRBD1. The CDR3 runs to 16 residues. Per the germline V gene, CDR1 is SGHRS and CDR2 is YFSETQ. The ends lost 2 bases at V and 4 bases at J; junction bases unmatched: 10. Drawing the rest from reference TRBV5-1 and TRBJ2-7, the complete variable domain is KAGVTQTPRYLIKTRGQQVTLSCSPISGHRSVSWYQQTPGQGLQFLFEYFSETQRNKGNFPGRFSGRQFSNSRSEMNVSTLELGDSALYLCASSFSGQGSLYEQYFGPGTRLTVT.

Of note for this clone: The sample contains more than one DNA sequence encoding this CDR3. The chain recombines TRBV7-2 with TRBJ2-3; the match to TRBD2 covers 10 bases. This CDR3 has 14 residues. V shed 4 bases, J shed 6 bases, and the junction held 4 bases outside the gene matches. The V gene's germline CDR1 is SGHTA and CDR2 FQGNSA. This CDR3 is CASSSGLATDTQYF. The CDR3 coding sequence is TGTGCCAGCAGCTCGGGACTAGCGACCGATACGCAGTATTTT.

V usage is TRBV4-1 and J usage is TRBJ1-3, with 7 bases aligning to TRBD1. Germline CDR1 reads MGHRA; CDR2 reads YSYEKL. This CDR3 spans 18 amino acids. After removal of 4 bases from V and 5 bases from J, the junction contained 17 bases not matched to a gene. CDR3: CASSPGTVLTWGRNTIYF. The CDR3, as DNA: TGCGCCAGCAGCCCCGGGACAGTACTAACCTGGGGACGAAACACCATATATTTT.

J is TRBJ2-7 and V is TRBV10-1; no definite D call. Trimming took 2 bases from V and 6 from J, leaving 8 bases between them. The CDR3 runs 12 residues. Germline V gene sequence: CDR1 WNHNN, CDR2 SYGVQD (reference sequence). In nucleotides, the CDR3 is TGCGCCAGCAGTGAGCTGGGCATCGAGCAGTACTTC. The encoded protein is CASSELGIEQYF.

The chain couples TRBV9 to TRBJ2-3; the D gene could be TRBD1 or TRBD2 (7 bases each). V was shortened by 4 bases and J by 4 bases, with 22 bases between the two germline ends. The germline gives CDR1 SGDLS, CDR2 YYNGEE. The CDR3 consists of 17 residues. CDR3 region: CASSPSPGGQGADTQYF. The DNA for the CDR3 is TGTGCCAGCAGCCCCTCCCCCGGGGGGCAGGGGGCAGATACGCAGTATTTT. The full variable domain, with the rest looked up from reference TRBV9 and TRBJ2-3, is DSGVTQTPKHLITATGQRVTLRCSPRSGDLSVYWYQQSLDQGLQFLIQYYNGEERAKGNILERFSAQQFPDLHSELNLSSLELGDSALYFCASSPSPGGQGADTQYFGPGTRLTVL.

The chain combines TRBV28 with TRBJ1-3; D unclear. The CDR3 spans 14 residues. V was shortened by 2 bases and J by 2 bases, with 7 bases between the two germline ends. Germline V lookup: CDR1 MDHEN, CDR2 SYDVKM. The CDR3 loop reads CASSLPGAGNTIYF. CDR3 coding DNA: TGTGCCAGCAGTTTACCGGGAGCTGGAAACACCATATATTTT.

This chain links TRBV28 with TRBJ2-7; 7 bases are a match to TRBD1. Germline CDR1 reads MDHEN; CDR2 reads SYDVKM. This CDR3 contains 13 residues. Unmatched junction bases numbered 7, after V lost 7 bases and J lost 4 bases. The CDR3 DNA reads TGTGCCAGCACGGAGACAGGGCGGTACGAGCAGTACTTC. It specifies CASTETGRYEQYF.